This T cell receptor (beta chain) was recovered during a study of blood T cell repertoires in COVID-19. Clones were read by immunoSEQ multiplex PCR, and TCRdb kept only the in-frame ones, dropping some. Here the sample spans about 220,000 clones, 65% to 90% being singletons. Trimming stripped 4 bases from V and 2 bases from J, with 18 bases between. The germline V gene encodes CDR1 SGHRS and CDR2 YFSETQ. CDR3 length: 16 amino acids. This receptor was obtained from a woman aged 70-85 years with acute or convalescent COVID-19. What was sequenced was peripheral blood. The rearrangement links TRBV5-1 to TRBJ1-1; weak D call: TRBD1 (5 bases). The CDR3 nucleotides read TGCGCCAGCAGCGTGGGGCCTTCAGGGATTAACACTGAAGCTTTCTTT. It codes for CASSVGPSGINTEAFF.